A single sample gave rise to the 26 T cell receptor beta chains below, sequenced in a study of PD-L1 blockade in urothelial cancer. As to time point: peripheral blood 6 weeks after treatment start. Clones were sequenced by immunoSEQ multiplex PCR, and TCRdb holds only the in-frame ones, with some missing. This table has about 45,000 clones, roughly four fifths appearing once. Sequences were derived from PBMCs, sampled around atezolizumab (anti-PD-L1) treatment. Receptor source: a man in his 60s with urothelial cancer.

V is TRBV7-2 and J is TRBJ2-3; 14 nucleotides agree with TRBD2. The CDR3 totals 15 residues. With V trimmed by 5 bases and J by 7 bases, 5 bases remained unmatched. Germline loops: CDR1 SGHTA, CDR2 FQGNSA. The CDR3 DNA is TGTGCCAGCAGCGGACTAGCGGGAGGTCGGAATACGCAGTATTTT. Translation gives CASSGLAGGRNTQYF.

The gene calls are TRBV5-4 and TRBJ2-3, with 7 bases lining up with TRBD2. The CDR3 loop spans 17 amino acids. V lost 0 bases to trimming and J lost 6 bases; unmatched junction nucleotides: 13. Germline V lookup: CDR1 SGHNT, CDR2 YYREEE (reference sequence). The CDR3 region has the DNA TGTGCCAGCAGCTTGGGGGCGTGGAGCGGGAAGACGGATACGCAGTATTTT. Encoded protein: CASSLGAWSGKTDTQYF.

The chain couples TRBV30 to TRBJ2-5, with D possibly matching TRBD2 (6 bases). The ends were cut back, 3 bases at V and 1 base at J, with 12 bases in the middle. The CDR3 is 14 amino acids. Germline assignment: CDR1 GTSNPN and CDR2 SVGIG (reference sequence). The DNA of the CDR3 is TGTGCCTGGAGGACCGCGGGGAGCCAAGAGACCCAGTACTTC. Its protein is CAWRTAGSQETQYF.

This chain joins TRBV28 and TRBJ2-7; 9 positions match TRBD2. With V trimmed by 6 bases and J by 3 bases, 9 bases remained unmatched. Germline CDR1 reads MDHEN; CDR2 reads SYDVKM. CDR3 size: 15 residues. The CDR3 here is CASRKRTSDVYEQYF. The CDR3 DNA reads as TGTGCCAGCAGAAAACGGACTAGCGATGTCTACGAGCAGTACTTC.

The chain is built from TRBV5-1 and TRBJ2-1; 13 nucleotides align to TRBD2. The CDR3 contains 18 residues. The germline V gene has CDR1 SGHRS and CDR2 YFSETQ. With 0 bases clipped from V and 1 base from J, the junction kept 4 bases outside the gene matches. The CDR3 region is CASSLGLAGGWSYNEQFF. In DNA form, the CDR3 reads TGCGCCAGCAGCTTGGGACTAGCGGGGGGATGGTCCTACAATGAGCAGTTCTTC. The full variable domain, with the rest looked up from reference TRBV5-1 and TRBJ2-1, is KAGVTQTPRYLIKTRGQQVTLSCSPISGHRSVSWYQQTPGQGLQFLFEYFSETQRNKGNFPGRFSGRQFSNSRSEMNVSTLELGDSALYLCASSLGLAGGWSYNEQFFGPGTRLTVL.

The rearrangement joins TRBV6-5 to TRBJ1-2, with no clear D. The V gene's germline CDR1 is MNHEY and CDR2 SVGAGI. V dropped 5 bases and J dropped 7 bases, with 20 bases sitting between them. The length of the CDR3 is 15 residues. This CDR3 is CASSLTGITIGGYTF. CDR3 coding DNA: TGTGCCAGCAGTCTTACCGGGATCACCATCGGTGGCTACACCTTC.

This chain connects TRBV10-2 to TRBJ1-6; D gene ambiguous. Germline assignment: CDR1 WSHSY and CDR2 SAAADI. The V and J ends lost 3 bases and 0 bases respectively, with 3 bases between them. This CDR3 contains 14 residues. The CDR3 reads CASSDLSYNSPLHF. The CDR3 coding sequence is TGCGCCAGCAGTGACCTCTCCTATAATTCACCCCTCCACTTT.

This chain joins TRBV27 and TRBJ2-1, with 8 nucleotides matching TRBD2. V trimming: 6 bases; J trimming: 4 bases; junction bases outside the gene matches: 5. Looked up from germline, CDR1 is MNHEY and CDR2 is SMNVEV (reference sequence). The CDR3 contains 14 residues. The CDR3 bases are TGTGCCAGCAGCGGACTAGCTATGTACAATGAGCAGTTCTTC. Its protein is CASSGLAMYNEQFF.

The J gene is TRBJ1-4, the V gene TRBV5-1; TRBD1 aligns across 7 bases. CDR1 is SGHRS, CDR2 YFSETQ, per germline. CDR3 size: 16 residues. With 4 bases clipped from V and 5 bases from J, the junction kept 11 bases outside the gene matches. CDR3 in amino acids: CASSTRPRTGNEKLFF. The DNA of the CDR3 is TGCGCCAGCAGCACCCGGCCCCGGACAGGAAATGAAAAACTGTTTTTT.

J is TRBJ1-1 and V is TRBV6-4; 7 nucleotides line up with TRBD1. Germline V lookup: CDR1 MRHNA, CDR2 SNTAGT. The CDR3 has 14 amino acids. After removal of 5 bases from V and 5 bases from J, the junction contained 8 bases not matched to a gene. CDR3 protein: CASSPRQGLTEAFF. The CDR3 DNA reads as TGTGCCAGCAGTCCCCGACAGGGACTTACTGAAGCTTTCTTT.

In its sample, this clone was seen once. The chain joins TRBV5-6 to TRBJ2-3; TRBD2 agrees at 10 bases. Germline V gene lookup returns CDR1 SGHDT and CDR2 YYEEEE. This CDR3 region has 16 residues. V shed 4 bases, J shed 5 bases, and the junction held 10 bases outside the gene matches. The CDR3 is CASSPVVAGGRDTQYF. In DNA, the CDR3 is TGTGCCAGCAGCCCCGTAGTAGCGGGAGGTAGAGATACGCAGTATTTT. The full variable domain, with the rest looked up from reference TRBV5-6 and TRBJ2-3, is DAGVTQSPTHLIKTRGQQVTLRCSPKSGHDTVSWYQQALGQGPQFIFQYYEEEERQRGNFPDRFSGHQFPNYSSELNVNALLLGDSALYLCASSPVVAGGRDTQYFGPGTRLTVL.

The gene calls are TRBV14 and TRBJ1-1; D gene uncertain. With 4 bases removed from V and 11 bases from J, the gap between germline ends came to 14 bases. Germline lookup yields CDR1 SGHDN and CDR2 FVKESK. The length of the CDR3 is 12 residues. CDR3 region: CASSPDSVMAFF. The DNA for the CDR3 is TGTGCCAGCAGCCCCGACTCTGTTATGGCTTTCTTT.

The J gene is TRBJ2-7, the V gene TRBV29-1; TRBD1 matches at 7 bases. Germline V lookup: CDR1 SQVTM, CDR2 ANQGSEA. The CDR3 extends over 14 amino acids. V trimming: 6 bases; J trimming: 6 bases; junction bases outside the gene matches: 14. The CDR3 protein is CSVVRQGRSGEQYF. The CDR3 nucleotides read TGCAGCGTCGTCCGACAGGGAAGGTCCGGCGAGCAGTACTTC.

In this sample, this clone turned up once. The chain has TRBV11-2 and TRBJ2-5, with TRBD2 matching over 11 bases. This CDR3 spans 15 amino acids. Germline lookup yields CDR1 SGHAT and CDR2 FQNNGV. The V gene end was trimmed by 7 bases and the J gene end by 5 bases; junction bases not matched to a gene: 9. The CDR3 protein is CASNRLAGQEETQYF. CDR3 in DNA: TGTGCCAGCAACAGACTAGCGGGACAAGAGGAGACCCAGTACTTC.

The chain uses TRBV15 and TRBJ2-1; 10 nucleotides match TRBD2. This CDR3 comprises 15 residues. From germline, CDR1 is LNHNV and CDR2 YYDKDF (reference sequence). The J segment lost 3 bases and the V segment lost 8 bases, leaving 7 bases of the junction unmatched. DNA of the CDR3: TGTGCCACCCGAGCGGGGGGGCTTGGCTACAATGAGCAGTTCTTC. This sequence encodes CATRAGGLGYNEQFF.

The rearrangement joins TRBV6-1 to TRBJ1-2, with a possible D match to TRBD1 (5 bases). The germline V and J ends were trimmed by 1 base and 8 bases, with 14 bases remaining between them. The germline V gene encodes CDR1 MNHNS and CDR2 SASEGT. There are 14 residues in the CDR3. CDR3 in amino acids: CASSEGPLGLGYTF. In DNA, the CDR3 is TGTGCCAGCAGTGAAGGACCTTTGGGGCTCGGCTACACCTTC.

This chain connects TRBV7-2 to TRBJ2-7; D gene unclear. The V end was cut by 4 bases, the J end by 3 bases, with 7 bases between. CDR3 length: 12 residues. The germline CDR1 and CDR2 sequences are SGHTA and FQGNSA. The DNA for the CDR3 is TGTGCCAGCAGCTCAGCCCTCTACGAGCAGTACTTC. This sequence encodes CASSSALYEQYF. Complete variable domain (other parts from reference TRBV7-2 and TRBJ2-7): GAGVSQSPSNKVTEKGKDVELRCDPISGHTALYWYRQSLGQGLEFLIYFQGNSAPDKSGLPSDRFSAERTGGSVSTLTIQRTQQEDSAVYLCASSSALYEQYFGPGTRLTVT.

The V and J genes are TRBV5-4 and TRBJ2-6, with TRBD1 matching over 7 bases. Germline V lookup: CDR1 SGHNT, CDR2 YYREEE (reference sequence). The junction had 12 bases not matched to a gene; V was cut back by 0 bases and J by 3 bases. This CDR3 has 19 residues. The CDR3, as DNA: TGTGCCAGCAGCTTGGTGTTAGACAGGGTGCCTGTTGGGGCCAACGTCCTGACTTTC. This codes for CASSLVLDRVPVGANVLTF.

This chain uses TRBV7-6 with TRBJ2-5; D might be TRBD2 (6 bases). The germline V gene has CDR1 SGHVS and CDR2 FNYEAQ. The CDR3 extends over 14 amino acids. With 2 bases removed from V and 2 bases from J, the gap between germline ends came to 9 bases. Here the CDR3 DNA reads TGTGCCAGCAGCTTAACCGGGGGACAAGAGACCCAGTACTTC. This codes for CASSLTGGQETQYF.

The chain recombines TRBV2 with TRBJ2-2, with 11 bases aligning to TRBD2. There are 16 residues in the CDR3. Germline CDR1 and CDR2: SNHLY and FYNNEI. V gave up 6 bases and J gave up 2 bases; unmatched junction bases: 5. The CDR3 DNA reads TGTGCCAGCAGAGTTAGCGGGGGGGCCAACACCGGGGAGCTGTTTTTT. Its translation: CASRVSGGANTGELFF.

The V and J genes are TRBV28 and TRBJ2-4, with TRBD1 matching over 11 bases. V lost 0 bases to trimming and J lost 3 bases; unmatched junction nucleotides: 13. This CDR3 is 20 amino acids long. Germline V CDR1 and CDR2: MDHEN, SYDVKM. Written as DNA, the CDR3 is TGTGCCAGCAGTTTATGGGGGATCCGGACAGGGGGCAGGAGCAAAAACATTCAGTACTTC. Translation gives CASSLWGIRTGGRSKNIQYF.

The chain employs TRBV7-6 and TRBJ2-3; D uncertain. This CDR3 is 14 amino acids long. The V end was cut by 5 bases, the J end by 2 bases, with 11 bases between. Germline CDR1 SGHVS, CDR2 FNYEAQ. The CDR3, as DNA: TGTGCCAGCAGCGGTTACGGGTACACAGATACGCAGTATTTT. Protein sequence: CASSGYGYTDTQYF.

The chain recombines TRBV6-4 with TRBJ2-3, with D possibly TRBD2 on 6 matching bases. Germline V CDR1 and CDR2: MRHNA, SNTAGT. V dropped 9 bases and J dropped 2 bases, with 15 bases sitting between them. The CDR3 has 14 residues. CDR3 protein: CASRMEGYTDTQYF. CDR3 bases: TGTGCCAGTCGGATGGAGGGGTACACAGATACGCAGTATTTT.

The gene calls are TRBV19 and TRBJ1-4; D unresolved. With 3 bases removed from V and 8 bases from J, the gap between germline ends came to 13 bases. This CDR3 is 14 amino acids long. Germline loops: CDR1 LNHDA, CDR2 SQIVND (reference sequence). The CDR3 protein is CASSMGGSGEKLFF. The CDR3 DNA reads TGTGCCAGTAGTATGGGAGGGAGTGGCGAAAAACTGTTTTTT.

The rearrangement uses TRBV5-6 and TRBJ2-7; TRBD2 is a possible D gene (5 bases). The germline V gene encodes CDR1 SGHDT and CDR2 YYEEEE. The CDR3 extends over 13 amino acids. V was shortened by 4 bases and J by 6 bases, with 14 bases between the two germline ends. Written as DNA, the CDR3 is TGTGCCAGCAGCCTCCTGGCTCGGGGCGAGCAGTACTTC. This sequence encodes CASSLLARGEQYF.

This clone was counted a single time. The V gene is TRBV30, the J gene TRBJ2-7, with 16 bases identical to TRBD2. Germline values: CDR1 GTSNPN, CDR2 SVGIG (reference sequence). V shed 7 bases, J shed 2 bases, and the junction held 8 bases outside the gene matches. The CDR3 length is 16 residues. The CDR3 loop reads CASTGTSGRATYEQYF. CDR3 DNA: TGTGCCTCAACCGGGACTAGCGGGAGGGCCACCTACGAGCAGTACTTC.